These T cell receptor beta chains were read from a single sample in a study of shared clonotypes between healthy human individuals. Using immunoSEQ multiplex PCR, the repertoire was profiled, and TCRdb retains in-frame clones only, with some absent. The table records over a million clones, approximately 97% of them present only once. Material: naive CD4+ T cells sorted from blood. Receptors originate from a man aged 25 to 40 in good health. The CDR3 runs from the conserved cysteine through the conserved F or W. D genes are given only for firm matches. Not all rows give a size; the values are once, few, many and, for expanded clones, a class.

j_call clone_size d_call v_call cdr3_nt cdr3_aa
TRBJ1-5 . . TRBV30 TGTGCCTGGACCACGGCAGGGAATCAGCCCCAGCATTTT CAWTTAGNQPQHF
TRBJ2-5 . . TRBV2 TGTGCCAGCAGCCCAGAGGGGAGGGAGACCCAGTACTTC CASSPEGRETQYF
TRBJ2-7 . TRBD1 TRBV6-1 TGTGCCAGCAGGATGAGACAGGGGGTCGACGAGCAGTACTTC CASRMRQGVDEQYF
TRBJ2-1 . TRBD2 TRBV6-5 TGTGCCAGCAGTCAGCGGGACTCCTACAATGAGCAGTTCTTC CASSQRDSYNEQFF
TRBJ2-3 . . TRBV6-5 TGTGCCAGCAGTTCCGTTGCAGATACGCAGTATTTT CASSSVADTQYF
TRBJ2-2 . TRBD2 TRBV5-1 TGCGCCAGCAGCTTCCTAGCGGGATCAAACACCGGGGAGCTGTTTTTT CASSFLAGSNTGELFF
TRBJ2-4 . TRBD1 TRBV4-2 TGTGCCAGCAGCCAAGATCGACAGGGGGGCAAAAACATTCAGTACTTC CASSQDRQGGKNIQYF
TRBJ2-4 . . TRBV4-3 TGCGCCAGCAGCCGGAAAAGGGGCAGGAAAACCAAAAACATTCAGTACTTC CASSRKRGRKTKNIQYF
TRBJ1-5 . TRBD1 TRBV28 TGTGCCAGCAGTGGGGACAGGCCCTATAGCAATCAGCCCCAGCATTTT CASSGDRPYSNQPQHF
TRBJ2-4 . TRBD2 TRBV5-6 TGTGCCAGCAGCTTGTTCCGACTAGCGGGAGACCCCTTC CASSLFRLAGDPF
TRBJ2-7 . . TRBV18 TGTGCCAGCTCACCAGCGCAGGGTTCCTACGAGCAGTACTTC CASSPAQGSYEQYF
TRBJ1-2 . TRBD1 TRBV28 TGTGCCAGCAGTTTCCGGACAGGTTCCCCTTTCTATGGCTACACCTTC CASSFRTGSPFYGYTF
TRBJ2-3 . . TRBV5-1 TGCGCCAGCAGCCGAACCGGGGCCACAGATACGCAGTATTTT CASSRTGATDTQYF
TRBJ2-5 . . TRBV2 TGTGCCAGCAGTGGAGACACCCAAGAGACCCAGTACTTC CASSGDTQETQYF
TRBJ1-2 once TRBD1 TRBV14 TGTGCCAGCAGCCAGTCTCGGACAGGGTCCTATGGCTACACCTTC CASSQSRTGSYGYTF
TRBJ2-3 . . TRBV4-3 TGCGCCAGCAGCCAAGATTTCAGGGCTAGCACAGATACGCAGTATTTT CASSQDFRASTDTQYF
TRBJ2-5 . . TRBV5-1 TGCGCCAGCGCCCCGCGGGTTCACGGACAAGAGACCCAGTACTTC CASAPRVHGQETQYF
TRBJ2-2 . . TRBV5-1 TGCGCCAGCAGCTGGGCGGGATCCACCGGGGAGCTGTTTTTT CASSWAGSTGELFF
TRBJ2-1 . TRBD2 TRBV5-1 TGCGCCAGCAGCCATCCCATGACTAGCGGGAGAGCCTACAATGAGCAGTTCTTC CASSHPMTSGRAYNEQFF
TRBJ2-7 once . TRBV7-2 TGTGCCAGCAGCTTAGCGACGCACGGGGGGCATGTCGAGCAGTACTTC CASSLATHGGHVEQYF
TRBJ2-4 . . TRBV1 TGCACCAGCAGCCCCTACCGGGACAGTCAAAATACCAAAAACATTCAGTACTTC CTSSPYRDSQNTKNIQYF
TRBJ2-1 . . TRBV15 TGTGCCACCAGCGAACACAATGAGCAGTTCTTC CATSEHNEQFF
TRBJ2-1 . TRBD2 TRBV28 TGTGCCAGCAGTTTCCCTCTAGCGGGAGGGGATGAGCAGTTCTTC CASSFPLAGGDEQFF